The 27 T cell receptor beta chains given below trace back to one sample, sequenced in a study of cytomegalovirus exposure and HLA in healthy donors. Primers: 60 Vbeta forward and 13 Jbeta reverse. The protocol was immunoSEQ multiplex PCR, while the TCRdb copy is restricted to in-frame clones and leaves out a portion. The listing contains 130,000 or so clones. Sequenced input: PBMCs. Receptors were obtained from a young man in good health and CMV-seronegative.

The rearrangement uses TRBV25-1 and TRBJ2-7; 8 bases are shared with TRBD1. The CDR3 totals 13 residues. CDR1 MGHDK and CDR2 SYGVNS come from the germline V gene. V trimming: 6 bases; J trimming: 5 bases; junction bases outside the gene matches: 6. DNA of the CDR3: TGTGCCAGCAGAGAGACAGGGGTAAACGAGCAGTACTTC. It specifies CASRETGVNEQYF.

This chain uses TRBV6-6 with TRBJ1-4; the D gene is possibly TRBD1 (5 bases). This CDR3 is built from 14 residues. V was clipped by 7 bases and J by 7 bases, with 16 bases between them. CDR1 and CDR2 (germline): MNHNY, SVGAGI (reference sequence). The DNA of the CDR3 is TGTGCCAGCACTGCGGGGCGAGGAGGTGAAAAACTGTTTTTT. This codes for CASTAGRGGEKLFF.

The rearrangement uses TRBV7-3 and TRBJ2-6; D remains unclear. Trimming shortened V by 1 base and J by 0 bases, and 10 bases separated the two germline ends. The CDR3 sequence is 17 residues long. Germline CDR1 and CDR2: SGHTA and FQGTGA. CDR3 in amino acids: CASSLSHRISGANVLTF. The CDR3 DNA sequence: TGTGCCAGCAGCTTAAGTCACAGAATCTCTGGGGCCAACGTCCTGACTTTC.

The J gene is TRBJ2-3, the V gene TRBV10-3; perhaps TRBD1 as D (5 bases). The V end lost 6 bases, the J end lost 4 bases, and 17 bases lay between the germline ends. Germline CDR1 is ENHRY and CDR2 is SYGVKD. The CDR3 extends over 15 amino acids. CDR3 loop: CAIRDNGSRADTQYF. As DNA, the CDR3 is TGTGCCATCAGGGATAACGGTAGCAGGGCAGATACGCAGTATTTT.

The CDR3 region has the DNA TGTGCCAGCAGCTTTTTCCAGGGTCTCGACAGGGAAGCTTTCTTT. This sequence encodes CASSFFQGLDREAFF. The V and J genes are TRBV7-9 and TRBJ1-1; tentatively, D is TRBD1 (6 bases). Per germline, CDR1 SEHNR and CDR2 FQNEAQ (reference sequence). CDR3 length: 15 amino acids. Trimming took off 3 bases at V and 8 bases at J, with 19 bases between the two ends.

CDR3 nucleotide sequence: TGTGCCAGTAGTATAGAATCCAGGGCCTACGAGCAGTACTTC. It specifies CASSIESRAYEQYF. This chain connects TRBV19 to TRBJ2-7; tentatively, D is TRBD1 (5 bases). CDR3 length equals 14 residues. The ends were cut back, 0 bases at V and 2 bases at J, with 8 bases in the middle. The germline CDR1 and CDR2 sequences are LNHDA and SQIVND (reference sequence).

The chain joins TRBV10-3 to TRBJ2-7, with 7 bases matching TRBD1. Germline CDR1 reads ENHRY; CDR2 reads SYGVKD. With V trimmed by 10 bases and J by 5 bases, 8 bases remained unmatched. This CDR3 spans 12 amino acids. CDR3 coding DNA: TGTGCCACCCAGGGGGATCCCCACGAGCAGTACTTC. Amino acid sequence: CATQGDPHEQYF.

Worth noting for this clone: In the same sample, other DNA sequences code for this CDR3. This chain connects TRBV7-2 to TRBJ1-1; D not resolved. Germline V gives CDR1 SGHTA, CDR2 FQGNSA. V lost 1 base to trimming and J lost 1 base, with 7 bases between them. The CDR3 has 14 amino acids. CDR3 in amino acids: CASSLGTANTEAFF. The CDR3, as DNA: TGTGCCAGCAGCTTAGGGACTGCGAACACTGAAGCTTTCTTT.

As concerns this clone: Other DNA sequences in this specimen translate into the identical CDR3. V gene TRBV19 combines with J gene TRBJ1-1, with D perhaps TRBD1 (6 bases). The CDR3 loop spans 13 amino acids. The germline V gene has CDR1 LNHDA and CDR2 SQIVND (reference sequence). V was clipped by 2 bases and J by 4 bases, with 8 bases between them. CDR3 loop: CASSIRGGTEAFF. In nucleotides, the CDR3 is TGTGCCAGTAGTATACGAGGGGGCACTGAAGCTTTCTTT.

The CDR3 nucleotides are TGTGCCAGCAGCGGCGGCAGCACCCACTACGAGCAGTACTTC. Protein sequence: CASSGGSTHYEQYF. V and J are TRBV9 and TRBJ2-7; D remains ambiguous. This CDR3 spans 14 amino acids. The V gene lost 3 bases and the J gene lost 3 bases, with 13 bases spanning the gap. The germline CDR1 and CDR2 sequences are SGDLS and YYNGEE.

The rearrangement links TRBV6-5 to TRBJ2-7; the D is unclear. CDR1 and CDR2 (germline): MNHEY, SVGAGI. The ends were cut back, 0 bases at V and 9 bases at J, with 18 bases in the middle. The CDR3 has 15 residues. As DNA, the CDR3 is TGTGCCAGCAGTTACTCGGGCACAATAACAACTCTGCAGTACTTC. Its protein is CASSYSGTITTLQYF.

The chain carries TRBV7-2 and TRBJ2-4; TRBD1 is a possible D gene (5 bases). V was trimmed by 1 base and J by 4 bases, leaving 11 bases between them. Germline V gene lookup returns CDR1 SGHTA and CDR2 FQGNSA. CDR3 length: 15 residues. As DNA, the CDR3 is TGTGCCAGCAGCTTAGAAGTGGCAGGGAAAAACATTCAGTACTTC. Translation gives CASSLEVAGKNIQYF.

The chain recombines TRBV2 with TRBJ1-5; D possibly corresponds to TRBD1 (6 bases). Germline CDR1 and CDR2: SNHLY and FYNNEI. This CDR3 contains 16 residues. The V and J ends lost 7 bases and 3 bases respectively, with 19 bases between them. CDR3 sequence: CASTRNRVGNNQPQHF. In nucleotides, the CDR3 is TGTGCCAGCACAAGGAACAGGGTCGGGAACAATCAGCCCCAGCATTTT.

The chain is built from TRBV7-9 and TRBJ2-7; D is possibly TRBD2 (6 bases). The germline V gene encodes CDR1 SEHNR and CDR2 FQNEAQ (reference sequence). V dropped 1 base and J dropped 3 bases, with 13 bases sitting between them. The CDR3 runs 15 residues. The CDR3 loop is CASSLGGTRLYEQYF. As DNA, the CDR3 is TGTGCCAGCAGCTTAGGAGGGACTCGCCTCTACGAGCAGTACTTC.

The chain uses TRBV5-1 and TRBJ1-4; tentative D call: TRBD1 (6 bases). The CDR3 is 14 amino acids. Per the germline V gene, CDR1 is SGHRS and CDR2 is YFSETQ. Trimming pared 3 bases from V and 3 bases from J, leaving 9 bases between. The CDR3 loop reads CASSSGQPNEKLFF. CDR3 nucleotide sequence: TGCGCCAGCAGCTCTGGACAGCCTAATGAAAAACTGTTTTTT.

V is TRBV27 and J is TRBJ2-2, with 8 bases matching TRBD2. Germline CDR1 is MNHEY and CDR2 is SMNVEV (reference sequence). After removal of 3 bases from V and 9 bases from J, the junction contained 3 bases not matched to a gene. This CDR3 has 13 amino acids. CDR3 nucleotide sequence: TGTGCCAGCAGTTTCCGGACTAGCCGGGAGCTGTTTTTT. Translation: CASSFRTSRELFF.

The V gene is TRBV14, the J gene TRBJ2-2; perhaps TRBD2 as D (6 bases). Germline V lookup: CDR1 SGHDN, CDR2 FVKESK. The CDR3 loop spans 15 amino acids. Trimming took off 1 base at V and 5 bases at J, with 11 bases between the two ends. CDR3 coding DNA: TGTGCCAGCAGCCAAGTGTCAGGGACTACCGGGGAGCTGTTTTTT. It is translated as CASSQVSGTTGELFF.

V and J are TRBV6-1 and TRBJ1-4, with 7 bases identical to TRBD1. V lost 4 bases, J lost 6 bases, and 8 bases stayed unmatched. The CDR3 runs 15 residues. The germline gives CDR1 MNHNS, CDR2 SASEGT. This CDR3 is CASSAIRDSDEKLFF. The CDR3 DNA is TGTGCCAGCAGTGCAATCCGGGACAGTGATGAAAAACTGTTTTTT.

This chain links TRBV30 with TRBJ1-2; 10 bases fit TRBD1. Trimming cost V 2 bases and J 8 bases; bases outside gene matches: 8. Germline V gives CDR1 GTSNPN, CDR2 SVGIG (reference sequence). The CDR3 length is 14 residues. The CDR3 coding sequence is TGTGCCTGGAGTCGCACCGGGACAGGGGACGGCTACACCTTC. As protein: CAWSRTGTGDGYTF.

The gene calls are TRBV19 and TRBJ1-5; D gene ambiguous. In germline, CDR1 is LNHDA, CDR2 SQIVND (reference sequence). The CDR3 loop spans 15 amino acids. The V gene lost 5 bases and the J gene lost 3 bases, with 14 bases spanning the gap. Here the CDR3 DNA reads TGTGCCAGTAGTGTCTCCGGGAGTGCCAATCAGCCCCAGCATTTT. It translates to CASSVSGSANQPQHF.

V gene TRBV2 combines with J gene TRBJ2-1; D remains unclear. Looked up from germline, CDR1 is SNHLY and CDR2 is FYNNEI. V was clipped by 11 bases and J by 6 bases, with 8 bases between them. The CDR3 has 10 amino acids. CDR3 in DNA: TGTGCCTCCGCGGTCAATGAGCAGTTCTTC. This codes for CASAVNEQFF.

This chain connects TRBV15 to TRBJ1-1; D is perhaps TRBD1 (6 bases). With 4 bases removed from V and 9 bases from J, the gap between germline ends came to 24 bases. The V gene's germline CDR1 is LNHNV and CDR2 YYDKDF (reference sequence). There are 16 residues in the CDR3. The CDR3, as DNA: TGTGCCACCAGCAATGACCGGGACACCTACTTCGGAAAAGCTTTCTTT. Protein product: CATSNDRDTYFGKAFF.

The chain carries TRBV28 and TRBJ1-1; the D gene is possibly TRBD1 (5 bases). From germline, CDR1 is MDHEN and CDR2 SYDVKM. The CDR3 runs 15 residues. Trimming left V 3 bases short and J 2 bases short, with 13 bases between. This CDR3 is CASSFFDRPNTEAFF. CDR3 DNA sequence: TGTGCCAGCAGTTTTTTCGACAGACCCAACACTGAAGCTTTCTTT.

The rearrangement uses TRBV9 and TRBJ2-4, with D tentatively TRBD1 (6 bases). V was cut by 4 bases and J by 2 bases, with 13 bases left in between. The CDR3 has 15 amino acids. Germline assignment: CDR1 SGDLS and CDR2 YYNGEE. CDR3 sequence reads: CASSTSQGPKNIQYF. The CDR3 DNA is TGTGCCAGCAGCACGTCACAGGGACCCAAAAACATTCAGTACTTC. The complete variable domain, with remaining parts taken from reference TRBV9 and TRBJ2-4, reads DSGVTQTPKHLITATGQRVTLRCSPRSGDLSVYWYQQSLDQGLQFLIQYYNGEERAKGNILERFSAQQFPDLHSELNLSSLELGDSALYFCASSTSQGPKNIQYFGAGTRLSVL.

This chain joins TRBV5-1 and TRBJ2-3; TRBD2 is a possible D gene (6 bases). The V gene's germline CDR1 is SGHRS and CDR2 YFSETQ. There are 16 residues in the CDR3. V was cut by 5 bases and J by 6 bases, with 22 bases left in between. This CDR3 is CASRTLARSLGDTQYF. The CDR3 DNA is TGCGCCAGCAGAACACTAGCACGCTCGCTCGGGGATACGCAGTATTTT.

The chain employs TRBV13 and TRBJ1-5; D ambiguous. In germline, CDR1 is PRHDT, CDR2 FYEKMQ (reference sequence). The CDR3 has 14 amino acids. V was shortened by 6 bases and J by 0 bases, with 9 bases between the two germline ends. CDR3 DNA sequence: TGTGCCAGCAGGATAGTATATAGCAATCAGCCCCAGCATTTT. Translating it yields CASRIVYSNQPQHF.

This CDR3 is CASSVSRGGPSTEQFF. The CDR3 nucleotides read TGTGCCAGCAGTGTCTCTCGCGGGGGGCCCTCCACGGAGCAGTTCTTC. The chain employs TRBV6-1 and TRBJ2-1, with 8 bases matching TRBD2. The junction had 15 bases not matched to a gene; V was cut back by 4 bases and J by 10 bases. CDR3 length: 16 amino acids. Per germline, CDR1 MNHNS and CDR2 SASEGT.